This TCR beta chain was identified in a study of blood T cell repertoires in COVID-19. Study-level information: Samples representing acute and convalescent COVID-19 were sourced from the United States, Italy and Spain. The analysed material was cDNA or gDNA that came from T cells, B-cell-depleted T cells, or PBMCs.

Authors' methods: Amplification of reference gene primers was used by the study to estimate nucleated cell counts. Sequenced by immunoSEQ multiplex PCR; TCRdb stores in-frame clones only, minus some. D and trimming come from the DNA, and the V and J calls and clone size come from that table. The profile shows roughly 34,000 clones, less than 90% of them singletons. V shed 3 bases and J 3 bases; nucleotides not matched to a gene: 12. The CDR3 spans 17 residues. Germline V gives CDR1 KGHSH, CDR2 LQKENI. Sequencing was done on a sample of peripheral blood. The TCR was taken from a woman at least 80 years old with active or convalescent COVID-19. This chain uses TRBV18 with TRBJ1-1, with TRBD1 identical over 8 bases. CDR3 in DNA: TGTGCCAGCTCACCCGCCGAAATAGGACAGGGCTACACTGAAGCTTTCTTT. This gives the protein CASSPAEIGQGYTEAFF. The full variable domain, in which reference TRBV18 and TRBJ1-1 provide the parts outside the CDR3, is NAGVMQNPRHLVRRRGQEARLRCSPMKGHSHVYWYRQLPEEGLKFMVYLQKENIIDESGMPKERFSAEFPKEGPSILRIQQVVRGDSAAYFCASSPAEIGQGYTEAFFGQGTRLTVV.